This is a list of T cell receptor beta chains from one sample in a study of blood T cell repertoires in COVID-19. Libraries were prepared by immunoSEQ multiplex PCR; TCRdb keeps only in-frame clonotypes and omits some of them. The data contain fewer than 300,000 clones, nearly 90% of them singletons. The sample comprised peripheral blood. The receptor source for this set is a man aged 18 to 35 with active or convalescent COVID-19. CDR3s include the opening cysteine and the closing phenylalanine or tryptophan. D genes are given only for firm matches. Size tells how often a clone was seen (once, few, many) or the class of an expanded clone, and some rows leave it out.

clone size	D gene	V gene	CDR3 length	J gene	CDR3 protein	CDR3 DNA
few	TRBD2	TRBV10-1	14	TRBJ2-1	CASSELTSGGSTFF	TGCGCCAGCAGTGAGTTAACTAGCGGGGGGTCTACGTTCTTC
NA	TRBD2	TRBV2	18	TRBJ2-3	CAIWPGLAGARSTDTQYF	TGTGCCATTTGGCCGGGACTAGCGGGGGCCCGGAGCACAGATACGCAGTATTTT
NA	TRBD2	TRBV9	15	TRBJ2-1	CASSVGGGVYNEQFF	TGTGCCAGCAGCGTAGGTGGGGGGGTCTACAATGAGCAGTTCTTC
once	TRBD2	TRBV19	14	TRBJ2-1	CASSTLAGASEQFF	TGTGCCAGTAGTACCCTAGCGGGGGCAAGTGAGCAGTTCTTC
NA	NA	TRBV24-1	13	TRBJ2-1	CATSDYRENEQFF	TGTGCCACCAGTGACTACAGGGAGAATGAGCAGTTCTTC
NA	TRBD2	TRBV11-2	19	TRBJ2-3	CASSLEVPGLAGGMDTQYF	TGTGCCAGCAGCTTAGAGGTACCGGGACTAGCGGGGGGTATGGATACGCAGTATTTT
NA	NA	TRBV4-1	16	TRBJ1-6	CASSQGSGVYNSPLHF	TGCGCCAGCAGCCAAGGTTCGGGGGTCTATAATTCACCCCTCCACTTT
NA	NA	TRBV2	17	TRBJ1-3	CASSDPGFGSSGNTIYF	TGTGCCAGCAGTGACCCAGGTTTTGGTAGCTCTGGAAACACCATATATTTT
NA	TRBD1	TRBV6-5	13	TRBJ1-5	CASGQGLNQPQHF	TGTGCCAGCGGACAGGGACTCAATCAGCCCCAGCATTTT
NA	NA	TRBV29-1	14	TRBJ1-2	CSVEVRGANYGYTF	TGCAGCGTTGAAGTGCGAGGAGCTAACTATGGCTACACCTTC
NA	NA	TRBV12-3/TRBV12-4	11	TRBJ1-1	CASTNGDEAFF	TGTGCCAGCACCAACGGTGATGAAGCTTTCTTT
NA	NA	TRBV5-1	15	TRBJ1-2	CASSPRPPGQSGYTF	TGCGCCAGCAGCCCCCGCCCGCCGGGTCAAAGTGGCTACACCTTC
NA	NA	TRBV4-2	17	TRBJ1-3	CASSQERGAWIGNTIYF	TGTGCCAGCAGCCAAGAGCGCGGCGCCTGGATCGGAAACACCATATATTTT
few	TRBD2	TRBV13	16	TRBJ2-1	CASSLAGGASNNEQFF	TGTGCCAGCAGCTTAGCCGGGGGGGCAAGTAACAATGAGCAGTTCTTC
once	NA	TRBV16	15	TRBJ2-3	CASSQSREPSDTQYF	TGTGCCAGCAGCCAATCCAGGGAACCCTCAGATACGCAGTATTTT
NA	TRBD2	TRBV5-4	15	TRBJ2-1	CASSLASGGAIEQFF	TGTGCCAGCAGCTTGGCCAGCGGGGGGGCCATTGAGCAGTTCTTC
few	NA	TRBV12-5	15	TRBJ1-1	CASGLVLGGYTEAFF	TGTGCTAGTGGTTTGGTACTTGGAGGTTACACTGAAGCTTTCTTT
NA	TRBD2	TRBV6-5	15	TRBJ2-7	CASQAGLPPAYEQYF	TGTGCCAGCCAGGCGGGACTACCCCCAGCCTACGAGCAGTACTTC
NA	NA	TRBV9	17	TRBJ1-6	CASSPKASSQDNSPLHF	TGTGCCAGCAGCCCAAAGGCCAGCTCACAGGATAATTCACCCCTCCACTTT
NA	TRBD1	TRBV6-1	16	TRBJ1-4	CASSEATGSFNEKLFF	TGTGCCAGCAGTGAAGCGACAGGGTCCTTCAATGAAAAACTGTTTTTT
NA	TRBD1	TRBV19	16	TRBJ1-5	CASNPSGTGYNQPQHF	TGTGCCAGTAATCCCTCCGGGACAGGATACAATCAGCCCCAGCATTTT
NA	TRBD1	TRBV29-1	12	TRBJ1-2	CSVGDRGYGYTF	TGCAGCGTTGGGGACAGGGGGTATGGCTACACCTTC
few	NA	TRBV3-1/TRBV3-2	14	TRBJ2-7	CASSQGAGPYEQYF	TGTGCCAGCAGCCAAGGGGCAGGGCCCTACGAGCAGTACTTC
NA	NA	TRBV2	17	TRBJ1-2	CASSDPGQKDLMYGYTF	TGTGCCAGCAGCGATCCTGGACAGAAGGACCTTATGTATGGCTACACCTTC
once	TRBD2	TRBV10-1	16	TRBJ2-1	CASSESGSGGWNEQFF	TGCGCCAGCAGTGAGTCGGGGAGCGGGGGTTGGAATGAGCAGTTCTTC
once	TRBD2	TRBV28	16	TRBJ2-5	CASSRGLAVTGETQYF	TGTGCCAGCAGCCGGGGACTAGCGGTTACGGGGGAGACCCAGTACTTC
NA	TRBD1	TRBV29-1	16	TRBJ1-2	CSVEETVDRGTSGYTF	TGCAGCGTTGAAGAGACCGTGGACAGGGGGACCTCCGGCTACACCTTC
NA	TRBD1	TRBV7-9	13	TRBJ2-7	CASRGQPAYEQYF	TGTGCCAGCAGGGGACAGCCTGCCTACGAGCAGTACTTC
NA	NA	TRBV4-1	16	TRBJ1-6	CASSQESGLYNSPLHF	TGCGCCAGCAGCCAAGAGTCAGGACTTTATAATTCACCCCTCCACTTT
NA	NA	TRBV5-1	15	TRBJ1-6	CASSLAPGNNSPLHF	TGCGCCAGCAGCTTGGCTCCCGGGAATAATTCACCCCTCCACTTT
NA	NA	TRBV18	13	TRBJ2-5	CASSPDPGETQYF	TGTGCCAGCTCACCGGACCCAGGGGAGACCCAGTACTTC
NA	NA	TRBV5-4	15	TRBJ2-7	CASSYSTGGFVEQYF	TGTGCCAGCAGTTATTCGACAGGCGGATTTGTCGAGCAGTACTTC
NA	NA	TRBV7-9	16	TRBJ2-1	CASSPPKTRAVNEQFF	TGTGCCAGCAGCCCCCCTAAGACGCGGGCTGTAAATGAGCAGTTCTTC
NA	NA	TRBV6-6	16	TRBJ1-2	CASSYSIRGDNYGYTF	TGTGCCAGCAGTTACTCGATCAGGGGTGATAACTATGGCTACACCTTC
NA	NA	TRBV12-5	13	TRBJ2-5	CASGPNYPETQYF	TGTGCTAGTGGCCCTAATTACCCAGAGACCCAGTACTTC
NA	TRBD2	TRBV27	17	TRBJ2-5	CASRVGLGLRGEETQYF	TGTGCCAGCAGGGTCGGGTTGGGACTCCGGGGGGAAGAGACCCAGTACTTC
NA	NA	TRBV14	15	TRBJ2-7	CASSQDGKPTYEQYF	TGTGCCAGCAGCCAAGATGGTAAGCCAACCTACGAGCAGTACTTC
NA	NA	TRBV3-1/TRBV3-2	17	TRBJ2-7	CASSQIIGVNPNYEQYF	TGTGCCAGCAGCCAAATAATCGGGGTTAATCCGAACTACGAGCAGTACTTC
NA	TRBD2	TRBV10-2	15	TRBJ2-3	CASSRASGWEDTQYF	TGCGCCAGCAGTCGGGCTAGCGGGTGGGAAGATACGCAGTATTTT
NA	NA	TRBV24-1	18	TRBJ2-3	CATSDLWDSPFRSDTQYF	TGTGCCACCAGTGATTTGTGGGACTCCCCGTTCAGGTCGGATACGCAGTATTTT
NA	NA	TRBV19	17	TRBJ1-2	CASSRAGPVRIDYGYTF	TGTGCCAGTAGCCGAGCGGGACCAGTACGAATTGACTATGGCTACACCTTC
NA	TRBD1	TRBV4-1	16	TRBJ2-7	CASSQSPGQGPYEQYF	TGCGCCAGCAGCCAATCACCGGGACAGGGCCCCTACGAGCAGTACTTC
once	NA	TRBV6-4	14	TRBJ2-3	CASSETGPTDTQYF	TGTGCCAGCAGTGAGACAGGTCCCACAGATACGCAGTATTTT
NA	TRBD1	TRBV9	15	TRBJ2-7	CASSSVETGGSEQYF	TGTGCCAGCAGCTCCGTGGAGACAGGGGGCTCCGAGCAGTACTTC
NA	TRBD1	TRBV11-2	14	TRBJ1-6	CASSLEQGNSPLHF	TGTGCCAGCAGCTTAGAACAGGGGAATTCACCCCTCCACTTT
NA	TRBD1	TRBV28	15	TRBJ2-7	CASTLGGQGTYEQYF	TGTGCCAGCACCCTGGGGGGACAGGGGACCTACGAGCAGTACTTC
NA	NA	TRBV5-4	12	TRBJ1-4	CASSIVGEKLFF	TGTGCCAGCAGCATAGTTGGTGAAAAACTGTTTTTT
once	NA	TRBV6-2/TRBV6-3	13	TRBJ1-2	CASSYGQGQGYTF	TGTGCCAGCAGTTACGGGCAGGGGCAAGGCTACACCTTC
NA	TRBD1	TRBV4-1	14	TRBJ2-7	CASSHTGGEDEQYF	TGCGCCAGCAGCCACACAGGGGGAGAAGACGAGCAGTACTTC
NA	TRBD2	TRBV6-1	19	TRBJ2-2	CASSVTSGGLVANTGELFF	TGTGCCAGCAGTGTCACTAGCGGGGGTTTAGTCGCGAACACCGGGGAGCTGTTTTTT
once	NA	TRBV5-6	16	TRBJ2-2	CASSLVEGANTGELFF	TGTGCCAGCAGCTTGGTAGAGGGCGCGAACACCGGGGAGCTGTTTTTT
NA	NA	TRBV5-1	12	TRBJ1-2	CASSLSRVGYTF	TGCGCCAGCAGCTTGTCCAGGGTTGGCTACACCTTC
NA	NA	TRBV12-5	17	TRBJ2-1	CASGWTLGQGNYNEQFF	TGTGCTAGTGGTTGGACCCTGGGCCAGGGGAATTACAATGAGCAGTTCTTC
NA	NA	TRBV19	14	TRBJ2-1	CASRVAASYNEQFF	TGTGCCAGTAGGGTGGCAGCGAGCTACAATGAGCAGTTCTTC
NA	NA	TRBV15	15	TRBJ1-1	CATSRDFLQGTEAFF	TGTGCCACCAGCAGAGATTTCCTACAGGGCACTGAAGCTTTCTTT
NA	TRBD2	TRBV5-6	15	TRBJ2-3	CASSFKRGGPDTQYF	TGTGCCAGCAGCTTCAAGCGGGGGGGCCCAGATACGCAGTATTTT